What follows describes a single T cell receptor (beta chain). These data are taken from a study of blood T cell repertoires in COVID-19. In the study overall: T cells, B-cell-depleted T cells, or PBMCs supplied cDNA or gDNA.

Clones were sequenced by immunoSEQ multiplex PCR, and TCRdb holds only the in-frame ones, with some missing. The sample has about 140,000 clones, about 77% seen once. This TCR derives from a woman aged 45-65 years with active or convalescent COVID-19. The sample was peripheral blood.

CDR3 sequence (DNA): TGTGCCAGCAGTCCCAGAGGATCGGGGAGGGATGAAGCTTTCTTT. It is translated as CASSPRGSGRDEAFF. The V and J genes are TRBV28 and TRBJ1-1; no reliable D call. The length of the CDR3 is 15 residues. Germline assignment: CDR1 MDHEN and CDR2 SYDVKM. V was cut by 5 bases and J by 7 bases, with 20 bases left in between.